These 2 T cell receptor beta chains were all obtained from the same sample, sequenced in a study of blood T cell repertoires in COVID-19. Assay used: immunoSEQ multiplex PCR; TCRdb lists only in-frame clones, some missing. The sample lists 310,000 or so clones; roughly 87% were seen once. Material for sequencing was peripheral blood. These receptors originate from a woman in her 50s who had recovered from COVID-19.

This clone appeared once. The V and J genes are TRBV27 and TRBJ2-3, with 11 bases aligning to TRBD2. CDR1 and CDR2 from the germline V gene are MNHEY and SMNVEV (reference sequence). J lost 0 bases, V lost 6 bases, and 11 bases had no gene match. The CDR3 consists of 18 residues. In DNA, the CDR3 is TGTGCCAGCAGCGCGGGACTAGCGGCTTCCTCTAGCACAGATACGCAGTATTTT. It specifies CASSAGLAASSSTDTQYF.

The chain is built from TRBV28 and TRBJ2-3, with 12 bases lining up with TRBD2. Germline V lookup: CDR1 MDHEN, CDR2 SYDVKM. There are 14 residues in the CDR3. Unmatched junction bases numbered 4, after V lost 9 bases and J lost 3 bases. Here the CDR3 reads CASMTSGSTDTQYF. CDR3 sequence (DNA): TGTGCCAGTATGACTAGCGGGAGTACAGATACGCAGTATTTT.